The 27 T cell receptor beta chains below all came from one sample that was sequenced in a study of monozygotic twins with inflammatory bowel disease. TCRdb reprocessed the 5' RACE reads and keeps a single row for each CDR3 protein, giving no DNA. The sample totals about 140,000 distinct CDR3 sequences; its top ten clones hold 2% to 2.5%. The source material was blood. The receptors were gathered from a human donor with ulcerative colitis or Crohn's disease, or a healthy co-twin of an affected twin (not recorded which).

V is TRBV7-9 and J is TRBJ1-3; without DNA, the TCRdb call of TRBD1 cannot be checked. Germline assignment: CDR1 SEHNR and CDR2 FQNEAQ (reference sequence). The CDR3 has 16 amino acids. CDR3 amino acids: CASSPGPGGEGNTIYF.

The CDR3 sequence: CAWSAAAGTSGAYEQYF. The chain combines TRBV30 with TRBJ2-7; no DNA is available, so the TRBD2 call from TCRdb remains unchecked. The CDR3 is 17 residues long. Germline V lookup: CDR1 GTSNPN, CDR2 SVGIG (reference sequence).

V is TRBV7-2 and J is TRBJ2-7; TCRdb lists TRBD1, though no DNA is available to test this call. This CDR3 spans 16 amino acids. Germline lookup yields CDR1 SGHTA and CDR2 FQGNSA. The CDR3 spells CASSIRSGQSSYEQYF.

The CDR3 protein is CASSLAQGGDYGYTF. The V gene is TRBV13, the J gene TRBJ1-2; with no DNA, the TCRdb D assignment of TRBD1 cannot be verified. This CDR3 comprises 15 residues. Looked up from germline, CDR1 is PRHDT and CDR2 is FYEKMQ (reference sequence).

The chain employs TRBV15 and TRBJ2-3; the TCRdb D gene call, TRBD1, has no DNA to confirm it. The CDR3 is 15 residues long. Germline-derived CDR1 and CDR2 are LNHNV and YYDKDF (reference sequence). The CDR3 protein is CATSRDRRRADTQYF.

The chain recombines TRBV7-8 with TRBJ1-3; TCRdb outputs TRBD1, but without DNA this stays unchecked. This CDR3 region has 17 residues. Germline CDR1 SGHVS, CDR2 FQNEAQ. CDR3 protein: CASSLARDTASGNTIYF.

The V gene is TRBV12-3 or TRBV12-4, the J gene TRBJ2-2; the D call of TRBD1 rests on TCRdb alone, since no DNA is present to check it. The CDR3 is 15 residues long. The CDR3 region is CASSAPVTNTGELFF.

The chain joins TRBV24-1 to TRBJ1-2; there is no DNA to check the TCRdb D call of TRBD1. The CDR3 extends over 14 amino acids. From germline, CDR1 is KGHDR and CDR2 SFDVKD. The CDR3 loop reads CATSDRGYNYGYTF.

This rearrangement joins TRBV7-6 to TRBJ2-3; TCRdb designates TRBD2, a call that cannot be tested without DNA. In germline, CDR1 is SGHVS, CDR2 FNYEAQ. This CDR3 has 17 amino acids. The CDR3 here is CASSNRRLAGVTDTQYF.

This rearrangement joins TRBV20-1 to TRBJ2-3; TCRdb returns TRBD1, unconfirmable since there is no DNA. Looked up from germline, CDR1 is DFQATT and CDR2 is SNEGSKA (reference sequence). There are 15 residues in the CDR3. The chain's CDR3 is CSARDQGGPGDTQYF.

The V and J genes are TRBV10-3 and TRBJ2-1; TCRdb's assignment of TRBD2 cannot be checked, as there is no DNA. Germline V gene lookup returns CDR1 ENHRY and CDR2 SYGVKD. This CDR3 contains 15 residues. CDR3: CASAAGTSGGNEQFF.

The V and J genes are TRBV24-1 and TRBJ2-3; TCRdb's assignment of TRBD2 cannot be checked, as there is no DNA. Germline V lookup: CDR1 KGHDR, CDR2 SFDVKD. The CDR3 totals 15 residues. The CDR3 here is CATSDPSSPTDTQYF.

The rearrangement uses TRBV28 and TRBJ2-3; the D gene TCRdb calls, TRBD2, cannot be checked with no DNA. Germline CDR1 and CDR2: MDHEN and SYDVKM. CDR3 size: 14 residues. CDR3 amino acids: CASSPRLPTDTQYF.

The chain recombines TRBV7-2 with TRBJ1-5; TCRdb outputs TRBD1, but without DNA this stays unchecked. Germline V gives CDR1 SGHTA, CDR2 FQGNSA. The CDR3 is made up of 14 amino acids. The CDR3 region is CASSSQGVTQPQHF.

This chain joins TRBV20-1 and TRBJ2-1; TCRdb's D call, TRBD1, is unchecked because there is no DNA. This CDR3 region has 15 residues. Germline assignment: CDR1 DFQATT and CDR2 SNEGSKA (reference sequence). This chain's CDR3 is CSARDRRGRNNEQFF.

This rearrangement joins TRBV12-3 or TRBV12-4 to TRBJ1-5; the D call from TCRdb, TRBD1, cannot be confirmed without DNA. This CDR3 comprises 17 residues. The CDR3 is CASTESLLTGSNQPQHF.

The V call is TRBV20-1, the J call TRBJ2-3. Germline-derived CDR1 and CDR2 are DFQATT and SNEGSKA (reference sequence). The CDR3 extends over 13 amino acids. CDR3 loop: CSAGDTSTDMQYF.

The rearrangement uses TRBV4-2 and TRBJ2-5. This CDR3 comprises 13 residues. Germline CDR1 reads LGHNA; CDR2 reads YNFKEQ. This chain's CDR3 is CASSQLRQETQYF.

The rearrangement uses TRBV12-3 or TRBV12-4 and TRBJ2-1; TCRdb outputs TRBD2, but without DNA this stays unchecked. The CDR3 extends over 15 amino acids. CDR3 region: CASRTGTISYNEQFF.

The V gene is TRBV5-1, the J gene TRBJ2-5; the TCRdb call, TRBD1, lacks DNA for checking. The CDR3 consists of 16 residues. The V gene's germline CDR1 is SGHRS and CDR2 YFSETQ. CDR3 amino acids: CASSLDIGGLQETQYF.

CDR3: CASTASGGRETQYF. J is TRBJ2-5 and V is TRBV6-1; the TCRdb call, TRBD2, lacks DNA for checking. Germline V lookup: CDR1 MNHNS, CDR2 SASEGT. CDR3 length: 14 amino acids.

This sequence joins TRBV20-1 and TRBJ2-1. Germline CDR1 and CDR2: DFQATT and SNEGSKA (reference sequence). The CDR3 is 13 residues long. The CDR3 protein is CSALNPPYNEQFF.

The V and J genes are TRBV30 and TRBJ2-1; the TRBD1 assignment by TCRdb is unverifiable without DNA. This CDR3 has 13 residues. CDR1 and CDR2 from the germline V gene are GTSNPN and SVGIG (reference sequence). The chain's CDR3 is CAWSATAYNEQFF.

This CDR3 reads CASSLGRGAIADTQYF. The chain employs TRBV7-2 and TRBJ2-3; TCRdb's assignment of TRBD1 cannot be checked, as there is no DNA. The CDR3 covers 16 residues. Germline loops: CDR1 SGHTA, CDR2 FQGNSA.

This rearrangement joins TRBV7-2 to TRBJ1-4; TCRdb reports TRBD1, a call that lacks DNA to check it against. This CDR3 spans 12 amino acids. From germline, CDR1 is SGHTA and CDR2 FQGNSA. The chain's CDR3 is CASSLAGPPLFF.

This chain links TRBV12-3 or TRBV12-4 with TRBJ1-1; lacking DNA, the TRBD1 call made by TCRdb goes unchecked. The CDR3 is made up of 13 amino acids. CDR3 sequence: CASSSQGAWEAFF.

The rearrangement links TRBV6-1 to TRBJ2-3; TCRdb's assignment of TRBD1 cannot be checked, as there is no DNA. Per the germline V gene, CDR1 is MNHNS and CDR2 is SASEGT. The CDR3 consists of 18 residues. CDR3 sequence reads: CASRFAGTGIAEVETQYF.